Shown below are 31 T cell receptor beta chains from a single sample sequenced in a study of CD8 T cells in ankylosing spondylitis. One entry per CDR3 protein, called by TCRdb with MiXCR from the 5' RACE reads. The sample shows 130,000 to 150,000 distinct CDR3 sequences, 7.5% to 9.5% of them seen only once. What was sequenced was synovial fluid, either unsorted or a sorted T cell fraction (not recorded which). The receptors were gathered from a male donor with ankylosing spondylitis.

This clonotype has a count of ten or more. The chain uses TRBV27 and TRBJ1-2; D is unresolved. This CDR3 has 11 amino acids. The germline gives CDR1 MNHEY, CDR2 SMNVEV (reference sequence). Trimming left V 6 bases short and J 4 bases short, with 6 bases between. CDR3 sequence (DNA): TGTGCCAGCAGAGGCATCTATGGCTACACCTTC. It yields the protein CASRGIYGYTF.

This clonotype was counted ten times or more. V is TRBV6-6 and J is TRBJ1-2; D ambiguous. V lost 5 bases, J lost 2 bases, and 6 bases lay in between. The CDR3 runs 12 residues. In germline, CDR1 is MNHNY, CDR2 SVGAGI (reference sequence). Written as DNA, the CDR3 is TGTGCCAGCAGTGGACGGAACTATGGCTACACCTTC. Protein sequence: CASSGRNYGYTF.

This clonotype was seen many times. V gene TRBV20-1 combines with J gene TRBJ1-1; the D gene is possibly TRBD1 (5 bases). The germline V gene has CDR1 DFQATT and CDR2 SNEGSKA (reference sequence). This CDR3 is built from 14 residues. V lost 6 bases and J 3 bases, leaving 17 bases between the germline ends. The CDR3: CSAKGVGWDTEAFF. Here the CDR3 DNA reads TGCAGTGCAAAAGGGGTGGGTTGGGACACTGAAGCTTTCTTT.

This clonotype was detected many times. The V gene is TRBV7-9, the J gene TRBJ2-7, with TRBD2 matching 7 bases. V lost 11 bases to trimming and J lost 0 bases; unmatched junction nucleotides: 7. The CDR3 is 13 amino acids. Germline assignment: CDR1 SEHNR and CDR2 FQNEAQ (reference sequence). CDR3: CAAGRGNSYEQYF. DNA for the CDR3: TGTGCCGCAGGGCGGGGGAACTCCTACGAGCAGTACTTC.

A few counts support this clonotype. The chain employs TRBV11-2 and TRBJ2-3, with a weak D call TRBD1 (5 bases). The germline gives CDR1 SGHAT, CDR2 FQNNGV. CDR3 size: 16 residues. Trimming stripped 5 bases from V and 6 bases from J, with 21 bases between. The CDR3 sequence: CASSRAGFEPPDTQYF. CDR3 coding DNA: TGTGCCAGCAGCCGAGCAGGGTTCGAACCTCCCGATACGCAGTATTTT.

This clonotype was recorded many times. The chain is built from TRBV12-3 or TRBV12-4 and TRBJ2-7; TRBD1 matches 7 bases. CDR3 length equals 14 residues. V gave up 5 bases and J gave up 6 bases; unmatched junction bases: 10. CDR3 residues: CASSQDRSRGEQYF. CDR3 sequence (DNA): TGTGCCAGCAGTCAGGACAGGTCCCGGGGCGAGCAGTACTTC.

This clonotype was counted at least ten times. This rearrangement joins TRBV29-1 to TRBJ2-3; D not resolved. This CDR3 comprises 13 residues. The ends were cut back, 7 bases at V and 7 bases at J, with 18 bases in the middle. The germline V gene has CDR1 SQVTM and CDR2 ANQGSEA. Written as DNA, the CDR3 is TGCAGCGGAGTTCTCCGCCCTCTAAATACGCAGTATTTT. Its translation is CSGVLRPLNTQYF.

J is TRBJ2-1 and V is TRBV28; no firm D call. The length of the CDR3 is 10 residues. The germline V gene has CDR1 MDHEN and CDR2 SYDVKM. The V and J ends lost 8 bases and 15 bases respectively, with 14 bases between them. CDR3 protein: CASPIPLTFF. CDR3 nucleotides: TGTGCCAGCCCGATTCCTCTTACGTTCTTC. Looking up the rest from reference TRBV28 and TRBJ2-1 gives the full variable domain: DVKVTQSSRYLVKRTGEKVFLECVQDMDHENMFWYRQDPGLGLRLIYFSYDVKMKEKGDIPEGYSVSREKKERFSLILESASTNQTSMYLCASPIPLTFFGPGTRLTVL.

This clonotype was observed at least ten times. CDR3 bases: TGTGCCAGCAGTCGACATTCCTACGAGCAGTACTTC. Its protein product is CASSRHSYEQYF. The rearrangement joins TRBV28 to TRBJ2-7; D gene uncertain. The CDR3 totals 12 residues. Trimming stripped 5 bases from V and 1 base from J, with 6 bases between. Germline V gene lookup returns CDR1 MDHEN and CDR2 SYDVKM.

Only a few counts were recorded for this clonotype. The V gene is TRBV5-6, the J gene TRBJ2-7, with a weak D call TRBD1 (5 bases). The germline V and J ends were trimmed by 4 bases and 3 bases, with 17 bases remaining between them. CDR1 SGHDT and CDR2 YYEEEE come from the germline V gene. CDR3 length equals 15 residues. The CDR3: CASSPQDQRIYEQYF. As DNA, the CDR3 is TGTGCCAGCAGCCCACAGGACCAAAGAATCTACGAGCAGTACTTC.

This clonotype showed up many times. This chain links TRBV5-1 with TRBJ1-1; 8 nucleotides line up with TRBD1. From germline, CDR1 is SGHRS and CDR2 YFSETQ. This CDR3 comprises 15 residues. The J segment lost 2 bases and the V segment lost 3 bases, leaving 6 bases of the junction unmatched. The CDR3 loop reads CASSSFGQGNTEAFF. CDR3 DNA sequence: TGCGCCAGCAGCTCCTTCGGACAGGGAAACACTGAAGCTTTCTTT. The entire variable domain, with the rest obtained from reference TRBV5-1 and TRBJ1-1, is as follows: KAGVTQTPRYLIKTRGQQVTLSCSPISGHRSVSWYQQTPGQGLQFLFEYFSETQRNKGNFPGRFSGRQFSNSRSEMNVSTLELGDSALYLCASSSFGQGNTEAFFGQGTRLTVV.

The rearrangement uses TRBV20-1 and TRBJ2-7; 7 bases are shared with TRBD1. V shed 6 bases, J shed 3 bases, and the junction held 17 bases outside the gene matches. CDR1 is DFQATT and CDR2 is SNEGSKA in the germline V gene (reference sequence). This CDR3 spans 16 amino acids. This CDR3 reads CSAPDRTGAQGYEQYF. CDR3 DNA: TGCAGTGCCCCCGATAGAACAGGGGCGCAGGGCTACGAGCAGTACTTC.

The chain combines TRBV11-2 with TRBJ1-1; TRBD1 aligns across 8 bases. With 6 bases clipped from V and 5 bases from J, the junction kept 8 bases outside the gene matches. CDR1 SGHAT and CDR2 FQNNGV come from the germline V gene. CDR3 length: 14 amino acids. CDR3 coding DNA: TGTGCCAGCAGACTACAGGGGGACTGGACTGAAGCTTTCTTT. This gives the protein CASRLQGDWTEAFF.

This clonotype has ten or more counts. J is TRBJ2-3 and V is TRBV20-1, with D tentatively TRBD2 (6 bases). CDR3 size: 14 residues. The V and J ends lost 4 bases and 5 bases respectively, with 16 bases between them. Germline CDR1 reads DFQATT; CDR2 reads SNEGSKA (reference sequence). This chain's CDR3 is CSAKVGRQGDTQYF. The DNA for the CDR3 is TGCAGTGCTAAGGTCGGGAGACAAGGAGATACGCAGTATTTT.

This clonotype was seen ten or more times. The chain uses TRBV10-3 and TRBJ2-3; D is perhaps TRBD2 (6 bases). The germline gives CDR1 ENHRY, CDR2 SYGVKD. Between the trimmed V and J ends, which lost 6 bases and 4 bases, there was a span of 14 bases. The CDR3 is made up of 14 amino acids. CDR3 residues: CAIRTGAGADTQYF. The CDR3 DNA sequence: TGTGCCATCAGAACGGGAGCCGGGGCAGATACGCAGTATTTT.

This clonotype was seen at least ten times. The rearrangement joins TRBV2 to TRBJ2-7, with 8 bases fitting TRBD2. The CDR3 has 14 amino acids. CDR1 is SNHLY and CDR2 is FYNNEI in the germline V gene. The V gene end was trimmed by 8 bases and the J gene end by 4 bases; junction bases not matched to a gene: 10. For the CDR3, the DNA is TGTGCCAGCGCTACTGCCGCGGGGGGTTACGAGCAGTACTTC. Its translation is CASATAAGGYEQYF. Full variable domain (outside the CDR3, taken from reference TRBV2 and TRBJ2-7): EPEVTQTPSHQVTQMGQEVILRCVPISNHLYFYWYRQILGQKVEFLVSFYNNEISEKSEIFDDQFSVERPDGSNFTLKIRSTKLEDSAMYFCASATAAGGYEQYFGPGTRLTVT.

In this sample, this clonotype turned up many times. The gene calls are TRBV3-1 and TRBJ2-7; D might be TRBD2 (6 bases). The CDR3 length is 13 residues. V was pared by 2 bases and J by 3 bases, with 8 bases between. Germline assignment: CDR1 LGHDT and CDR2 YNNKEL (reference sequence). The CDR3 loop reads CASSQPGDYEQYF. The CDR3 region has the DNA TGTGCCAGCAGCCAACCGGGAGACTACGAGCAGTACTTC.

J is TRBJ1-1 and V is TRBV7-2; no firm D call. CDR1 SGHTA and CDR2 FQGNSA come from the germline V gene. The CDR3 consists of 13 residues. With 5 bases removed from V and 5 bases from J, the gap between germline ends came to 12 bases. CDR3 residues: CASSLRARTEAFF. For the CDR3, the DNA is TGTGCCAGCAGCCTTAGGGCTAGGACTGAAGCTTTCTTT.

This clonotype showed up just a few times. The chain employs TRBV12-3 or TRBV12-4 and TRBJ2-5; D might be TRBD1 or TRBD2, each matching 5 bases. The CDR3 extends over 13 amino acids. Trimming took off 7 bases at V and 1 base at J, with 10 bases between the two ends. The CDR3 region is CASTFGAQETQYF. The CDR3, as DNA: TGTGCCAGCACGTTCGGGGCCCAAGAGACCCAGTACTTC.

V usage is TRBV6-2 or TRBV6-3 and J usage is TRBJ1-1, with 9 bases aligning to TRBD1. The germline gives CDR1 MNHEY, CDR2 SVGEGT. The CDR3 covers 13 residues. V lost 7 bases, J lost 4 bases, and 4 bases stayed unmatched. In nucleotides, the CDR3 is TGTGCCAGCAACAGGGGGCAATTCACTGAAGCTTTCTTT. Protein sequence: CASNRGQFTEAFF.

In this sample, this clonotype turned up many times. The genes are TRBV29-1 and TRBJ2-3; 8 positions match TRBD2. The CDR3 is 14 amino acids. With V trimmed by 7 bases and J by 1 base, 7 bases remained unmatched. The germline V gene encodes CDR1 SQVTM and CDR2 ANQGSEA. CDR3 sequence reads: CSGSGGLGTDTQYF. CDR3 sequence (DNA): TGCAGCGGTTCGGGAGGGCTGGGCACAGATACGCAGTATTTT.

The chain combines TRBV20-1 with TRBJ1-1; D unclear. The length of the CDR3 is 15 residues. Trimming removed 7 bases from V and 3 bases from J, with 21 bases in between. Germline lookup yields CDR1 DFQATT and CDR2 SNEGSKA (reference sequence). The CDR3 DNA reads TGCAGTGTGACCTCCTCGGGCCCGCAGGACACTGAAGCTTTCTTT. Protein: CSVTSSGPQDTEAFF.

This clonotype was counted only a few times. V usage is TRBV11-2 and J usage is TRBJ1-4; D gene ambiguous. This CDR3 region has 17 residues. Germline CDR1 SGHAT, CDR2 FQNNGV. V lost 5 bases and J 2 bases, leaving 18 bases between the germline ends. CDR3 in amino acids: CASSLGGNGITNEKLFF. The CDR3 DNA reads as TGTGCCAGCAGCCTTGGAGGAAATGGGATTACTAATGAAAAACTGTTTTTT.

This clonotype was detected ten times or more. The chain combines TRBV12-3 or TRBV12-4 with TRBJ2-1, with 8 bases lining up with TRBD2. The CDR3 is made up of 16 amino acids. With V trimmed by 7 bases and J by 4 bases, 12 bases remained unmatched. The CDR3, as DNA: TGTGCCAGCACCGACCCCGGGGCTAGCGGGTACAATGAGCAGTTCTTC. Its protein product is CASTDPGASGYNEQFF.

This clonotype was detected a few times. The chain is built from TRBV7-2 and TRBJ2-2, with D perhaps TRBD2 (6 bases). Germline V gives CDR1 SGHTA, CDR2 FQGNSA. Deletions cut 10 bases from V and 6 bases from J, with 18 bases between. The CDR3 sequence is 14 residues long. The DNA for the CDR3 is TGTGCCACCCAACTAGCTTTTCGTTCCGGGGAGCTGTTTTTT. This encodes CATQLAFRSGELFF.

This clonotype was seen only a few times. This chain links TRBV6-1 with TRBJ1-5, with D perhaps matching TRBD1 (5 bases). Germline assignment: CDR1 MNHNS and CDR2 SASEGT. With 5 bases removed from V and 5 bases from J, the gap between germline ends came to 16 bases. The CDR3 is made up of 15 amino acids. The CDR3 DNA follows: TGTGCCAGCAGTACCAGGGTGGCCGCGGATCAGCCCCAGCATTTT. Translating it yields CASSTRVAADQPQHF.

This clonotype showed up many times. The CDR3: CASSVEPGTSGGEQYF. In nucleotides, the CDR3 is TGTGCCAGCAGTGTAGAACCCGGGACTAGCGGCGGCGAGCAGTACTTC. This chain joins TRBV12-3 or TRBV12-4 and TRBJ2-7; 11 bases agree with TRBD2. The ends lost 5 bases at V and 6 bases at J; junction bases unmatched: 12. The CDR3 sequence is 16 residues long.

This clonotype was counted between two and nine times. CDR3 sequence reads: CASSQYRGQETQYF. The CDR3 coding sequence is TGTGCCAGCAGCCAATACAGGGGCCAAGAGACCCAGTACTTC. The chain is built from TRBV7-9 and TRBJ2-5; 7 bases are a match to TRBD1. V was clipped by 5 bases and J by 1 base; unmatched bases: 4. The germline CDR1 and CDR2 sequences are SEHNR and FQNEAQ (reference sequence). The CDR3 loop spans 14 amino acids.

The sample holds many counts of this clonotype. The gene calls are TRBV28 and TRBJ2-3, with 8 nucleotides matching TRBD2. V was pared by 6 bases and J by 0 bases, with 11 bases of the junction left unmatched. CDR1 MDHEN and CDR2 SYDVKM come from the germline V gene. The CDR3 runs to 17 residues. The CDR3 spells CASSTNSRGGSTDTQYF. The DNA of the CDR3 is TGTGCCAGCAGCACCAACTCCCGCGGGGGGAGCACAGATACGCAGTATTTT. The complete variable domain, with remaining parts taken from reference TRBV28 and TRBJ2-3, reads DVKVTQSSRYLVKRTGEKVFLECVQDMDHENMFWYRQDPGLGLRLIYFSYDVKMKEKGDIPEGYSVSREKKERFSLILESASTNQTSMYLCASSTNSRGGSTDTQYFGPGTRLTVL.

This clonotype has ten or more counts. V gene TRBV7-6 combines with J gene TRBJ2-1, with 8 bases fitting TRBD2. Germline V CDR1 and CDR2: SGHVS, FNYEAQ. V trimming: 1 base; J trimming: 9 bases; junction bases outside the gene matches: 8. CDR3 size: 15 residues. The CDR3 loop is CASSLVSGSLGEQFF. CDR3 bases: TGTGCCAGCAGCTTAGTCAGCGGGAGTTTAGGTGAGCAGTTCTTC.

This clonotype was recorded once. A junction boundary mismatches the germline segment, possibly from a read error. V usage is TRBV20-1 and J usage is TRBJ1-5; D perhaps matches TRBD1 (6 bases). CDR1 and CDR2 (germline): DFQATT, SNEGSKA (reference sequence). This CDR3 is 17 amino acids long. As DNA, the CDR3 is TGCTGTGCTAGAGGCCATGCCAGGGGCTCAAACAATCAGCCCCAGCATTTT. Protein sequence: CCARGHARGSNNQPQHF.